The 8 T cell receptor beta chains below were found in one sample sequenced in a study of regulatory T cells. Study conclusions and caveats: Hydrophobic residues at CDR3 positions 6 and 7 were enriched in conventional CD4+ T cells of CD3G-deficient patients.

Primers: 52 TRBV forward and 13 TRBJ reverse. Libraries were prepared by immunoSEQ multiplex PCR; TCRdb keeps only in-frame clonotypes and omits some of them. This table has almost 30,000 clones, 85% to 95% appearing once. Antigens for these TCRs are unknown. Input material: conventional CD4+ T cells sorted from blood. The receptors here all came from a person aged 18-35 years with CD3G deficiency.

The rearrangement uses TRBV7-9 and TRBJ2-3; 16 bases align to TRBD2. V dropped 5 bases and J dropped 6; count of bases not matched to a gene: 8. CDR3 length: 17 residues. Looked up from germline, CDR1 is SEHNR and CDR2 is FQNEAQ (reference sequence). The CDR3, as DNA: TGTGCCAGCAGCCCCAAGGGACTAGCGGGGGGGTCCGATACGCAGTATTTT. Protein product: CASSPKGLAGGSDTQYF.

This rearrangement joins TRBV11-3 to TRBJ2-3; D is uncertain. The length of the CDR3 is 13 residues. V was trimmed by 3 bases and J by 3 bases, leaving 7 bases between them. Germline V gene sequence: CDR1 SGHNT, CDR2 YENEEA. The CDR3 DNA reads TGTGCCAGCAGCTTCCGGGTTACAGATACGCAGTATTTT. This translates into CASSFRVTDTQYF.

This chain joins TRBV18 and TRBJ2-7; tentative D call: TRBD1 (6 bases). Trimming removed 0 bases at V and 7 bases at J, with 22 bases between. The CDR3 consists of 17 residues. From germline, CDR1 is KGHSH and CDR2 LQKENI. This CDR3 is CASSPPQGRDWAREQYF. In DNA form, the CDR3 reads TGTGCCAGCTCACCACCACAGGGCAGGGATTGGGCTAGGGAGCAGTACTTC. Drawing the rest from reference TRBV18 and TRBJ2-7, the complete variable domain is NAGVMQNPRHLVRRRGQEARLRCSPMKGHSHVYWYRQLPEEGLKFMVYLQKENIIDESGMPKERFSAEFPKEGPSILRIQQVVRGDSAAYFCASSPPQGRDWAREQYFGPGTRLTVT.

The chain couples TRBV6-5 to TRBJ1-5; weak D call: TRBD1 (6 bases). There are 15 residues in the CDR3. Between the trimmed V and J ends, which lost 7 bases and 5 bases, there was a span of 18 bases. Germline V gene sequence: CDR1 MNHEY, CDR2 SVGAGI. The CDR3 loop reads CASNPGQPGHQPQHF. In DNA, the CDR3 is TGTGCCAGCAACCCGGGACAACCCGGGCATCAGCCCCAGCATTTT.

This chain links TRBV6-1 with TRBJ2-7; D gene unclear. Trimming shortened V by 2 bases and J by 2 bases, and 7 bases separated the two germline ends. Looked up from germline, CDR1 is MNHNS and CDR2 is SASEGT. This CDR3 comprises 13 residues. The CDR3 loop is CASSEYGAYEQYV. The CDR3 DNA reads TGTGCCAGCAGTGAATACGGCGCCTACGAGCAGTACGTC.

This chain joins TRBV6-6 and TRBJ1-3; D unclear. With 4 bases removed from V and 4 bases from J, the gap between germline ends came to 5 bases. This CDR3 has 12 amino acids. The germline gives CDR1 MNHNY, CDR2 SVGAGI (reference sequence). This CDR3 reads CASSSEGNTIYF. CDR3 sequence (DNA): TGTGCCAGCAGTTCGGAGGGAAACACCATATATTTT.

V is TRBV4-3 and J is TRBJ1-2; D uncertain. CDR3 length: 14 residues. CDR1 and CDR2 (germline): LGHNA, YSLEER. The germline V and J ends were trimmed by 1 base and 0 bases, with 6 bases remaining between them. The CDR3 sequence: CASSQVKSNYGYTF. CDR3 sequence (DNA): TGCGCCAGCAGCCAAGTTAAGTCTAACTATGGCTACACCTTC.

The chain uses TRBV7-9 and TRBJ2-1, with TRBD1 identical over 8 bases. The CDR3 sequence is 15 residues long. Germline CDR1 and CDR2: SEHNR and FQNEAQ (reference sequence). V gave up 5 bases and J gave up 8 bases; unmatched junction bases: 11. For the CDR3, the DNA is TGTGCCAGCAGCCTTGGACAGGGAATAAGCGATGAGCAGTTCTTC. Translating it yields CASSLGQGISDEQFF.